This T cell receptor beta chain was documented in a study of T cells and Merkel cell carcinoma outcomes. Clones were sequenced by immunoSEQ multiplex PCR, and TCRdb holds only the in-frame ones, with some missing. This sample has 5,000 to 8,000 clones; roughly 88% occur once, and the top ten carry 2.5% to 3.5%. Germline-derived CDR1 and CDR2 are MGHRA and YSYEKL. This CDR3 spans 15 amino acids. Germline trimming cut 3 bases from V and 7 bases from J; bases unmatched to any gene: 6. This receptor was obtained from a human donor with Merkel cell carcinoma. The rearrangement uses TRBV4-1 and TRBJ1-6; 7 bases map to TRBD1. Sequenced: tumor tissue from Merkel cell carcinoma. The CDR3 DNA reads TGCGCCAGCAGCCAGACAGGGTTACCGAATTCACCCCTCCACTTT. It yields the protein CASSQTGLPNSPLHF.